These T cell receptor beta chains were read from a single sample in a study of blood T cell repertoires in COVID-19. Produced via immunoSEQ multiplex PCR; TCRdb's table is partial and in-frame only. Of around 250,000 clones listed, around nine tenths are singletons. The sequenced sample was peripheral blood. The receptors derive from a man aged 40-49 years with active or convalescent COVID-19. Both conserved end residues are part of each CDR3. The order of the fields is CDR3 protein, CDR3 DNA, clone size, V gene, D gene, J gene, CDR3 length. D genes are given only for firm matches. Clone sizes are given selectively: once, few, many, or a class where the clone is expanded.

CASSSPRSGKLFF | TGTGCCAGCAGCTCACCGCGGTCTGGGAAACTGTTTTTT | . | TRBV7-9 | . | TRBJ1-4 | 13
CASSVAGTNSPLHF | TGTGCCAGCAGCGTAGCTGGGACAAATTCACCCCTCCACTTT | . | TRBV9 | . | TRBJ1-6 | 14
CAWSSPGGYTF | TGTGCCTGGAGTTCACCGGGTGGCTACACCTTC | . | TRBV30 | . | TRBJ1-2 | 11
CASSPYTISGSTDTQYF | TGTGCCAGCTCACCCTACACTATAAGCGGGAGCACAGATACGCAGTATTTT | . | TRBV18 | . | TRBJ2-3 | 17
CASIFRQTAYSNQPQHF | TGTGCCAGCATCTTCCGACAGACGGCTTATAGCAATCAGCCCCAGCATTTT | . | TRBV28 | . | TRBJ1-5 | 17
CASSQRQGESPLHF | TGTGCCAGCAGCCAACGACAGGGGGAATCACCCCTCCACTTT | . | TRBV9 | TRBD1 | TRBJ1-6 | 14
CASSLEGGRGQPQHF | TGCGCCAGCAGCTTGGAGGGGGGGCGCGGCCAGCCCCAGCATTTT | . | TRBV5-1 | . | TRBJ1-5 | 15
CATDTKTQSSGNTIYF | TGTGCCACCGACACAAAGACGCAGAGCTCTGGAAACACCATATATTTT | . | TRBV19 | . | TRBJ1-3 | 16
CASSKKSRTGPFSYNEQFF | TGTGCCAGCAGCAAAAAGTCCCGGACTGGGCCCTTCTCCTACAATGAGCAGTTCTTC | once | TRBV21-1 | . | TRBJ2-1 | 19
CASTSGNEQYF | TGTGCCAGCACCTCAGGCAACGAGCAGTACTTC | . | TRBV5-4 | . | TRBJ2-7 | 11
CASSPRGARTDTQYF | TGTGCCAGCAGTCCCCGTGGGGCTCGCACAGATACGCAGTATTTT | . | TRBV25-1 | . | TRBJ2-3 | 15
CASRDRGNGNTIYF | TGTGCCAGCAGGGACAGGGGGAATGGAAACACCATATATTTT | . | TRBV6-5 | TRBD1 | TRBJ1-3 | 14
CASSLGWSTNEKLFF | TGTGCCAGCAGCCTCGGGTGGTCAACTAATGAAAAACTGTTTTTT | . | TRBV7-8 | . | TRBJ1-4 | 15
CASSLGGTGFLKNIQYF | TGTGCCAGCAGCTTAGGTGGGACAGGTTTCCTCAAAAACATTCAGTACTTC | . | TRBV7-2 | TRBD1 | TRBJ2-4 | 17
CASSLGGENQPQHF | TGTGCCAGCAGTTTGGGGGGAGAGAATCAGCCCCAGCATTTT | . | TRBV27 | . | TRBJ1-5 | 14
CASSIDLGTMNTEAFF | TGTGCCAGTAGTATAGATCTGGGGACAATGAACACTGAAGCTTTCTTT | . | TRBV19 | . | TRBJ1-1 | 16
CASSSREPGGYTF | TGTGCCAGCAGCTCCCGGGAGCCGGGGGGCTACACCTTC | . | TRBV7-9 | . | TRBJ1-2 | 13
CASSKWRPHRLGGVEVSDTQYF | TGTGCCAGCAGCAAATGGCGGCCCCACCGGCTGGGGGGAGTTGAGGTTTCAGATACGCAGTATTTT | . | TRBV21-1 | . | TRBJ2-3 | 22
CASSFGSSSTEAFF | TGTGCCAGCAGTTTTGGCAGTTCGTCCACTGAAGCTTTCTTT | . | TRBV27 | . | TRBJ1-1 | 14
CASRGQEINYGYTF | TGTGCCAGCAGGGGACAGGAAATTAACTATGGCTACACCTTC | . | TRBV2 | TRBD1 | TRBJ1-2 | 14
CATSSEAPSITDTQYF | TGTGCCACCAGCAGTGAGGCGCCGTCTATAACAGATACGCAGTATTTT | . | TRBV15 | . | TRBJ2-3 | 16
CASRTGQGGNYGYTF | TGTGCCAGCAGAACAGGACAGGGGGGCAACTATGGCTACACCTTC | . | TRBV2 | TRBD1 | TRBJ1-2 | 15